This TCR beta chain emerged from a study of PD-L1 blockade in urothelial cancer. Background on the study: Blood samples contained a median about 140,000 T cells.

The CDR3 contains 16 residues. Germline V lookup: CDR1 SQVTM, CDR2 ANQGSEA. With V trimmed by 7 bases and J by 2 bases, 14 bases remained unmatched. Time point described: pretreatment peripheral blood. The protocol was immunoSEQ multiplex PCR, while the TCRdb copy is restricted to in-frame clones and leaves out a portion. In the table there are about 87,000 clones, around 83% of which are singletons. The source material was PBMCs, sampled around atezolizumab (anti-PD-L1) treatment. This chain uses TRBV29-1 with TRBJ2-3; 8 bases map to TRBD1. This receptor was taken from a man aged 60-69 years with urothelial cancer. CDR3 in amino acids: CSARKTSTGATDTQYF. The CDR3 nucleotides are TGCAGCGCTCGAAAGACCTCGACAGGGGCCACAGATACGCAGTATTTT.